This TCR beta chain appears in the sequencing data of a study of T cell responses to AZD1222 COVID-19 vaccine. Findings of the study overall: The breadth and depth of Spike-specific TCRs increased once two AZD1222 doses had been given. Repertoires were collected only later (after the peak T cell response had occurred). A reported finding is that nearly half of spike-specific TCRs target unmutated variant regions. Clonal diversity may have been underestimated, and the donors were mostly white British, with more females than males.

Trimming cost V 2 bases and J 2 bases, with 10 bases left between them. The length of the CDR3 is 15 residues. Germline V CDR1 and CDR2: SGHTA, FQGNSA. Assay used: immunoSEQ multiplex PCR; TCRdb lists only in-frame clones, some missing. The profile shows roughly 80,000 clones, 88% of them singletons. Of note for this clone: Antigen: not known.

V is TRBV7-2 and J is TRBJ1-3, with D unclear. Sample: peripheral blood, taken on day 0 of MenACWY control vaccination. This clonotype originated in an adult in good health. For the CDR3, the DNA is TGTGCCAGCAGCTTAAAGGAGGTTACTGGAAACACCATATATTTT. Its protein is CASSLKEVTGNTIYF.